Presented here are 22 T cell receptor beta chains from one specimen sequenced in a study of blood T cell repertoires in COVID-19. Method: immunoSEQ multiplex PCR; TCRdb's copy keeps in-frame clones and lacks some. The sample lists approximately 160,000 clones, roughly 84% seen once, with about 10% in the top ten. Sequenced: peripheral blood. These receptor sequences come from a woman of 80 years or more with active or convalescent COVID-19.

The CDR3 DNA sequence: TGTGCCAGCAGCGTAGGAGGGAACACCTACAATGAGCAGTTCTTC. Residues: CASSVGGNTYNEQFF. The chain couples TRBV9 to TRBJ2-1, with a tentative D call TRBD2 (5 bases). Per germline, CDR1 SGDLS and CDR2 YYNGEE. The V end was cut by 0 bases, the J end by 2 bases, with 9 bases between. The CDR3 is 15 residues long.

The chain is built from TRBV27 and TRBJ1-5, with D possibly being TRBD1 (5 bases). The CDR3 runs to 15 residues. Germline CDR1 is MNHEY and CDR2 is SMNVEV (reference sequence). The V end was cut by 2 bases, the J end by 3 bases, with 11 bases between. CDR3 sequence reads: CASSLGDSPNQPQHF. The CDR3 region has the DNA TGTGCCAGCAGTTTAGGTGACAGTCCCAATCAGCCCCAGCATTTT.

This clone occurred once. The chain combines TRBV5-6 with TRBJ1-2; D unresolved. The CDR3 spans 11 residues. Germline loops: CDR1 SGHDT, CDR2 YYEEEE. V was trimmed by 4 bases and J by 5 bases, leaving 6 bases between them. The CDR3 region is CASSRGYGYTF. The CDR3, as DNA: TGTGCCAGCAGCCGGGGTTATGGCTACACCTTC.

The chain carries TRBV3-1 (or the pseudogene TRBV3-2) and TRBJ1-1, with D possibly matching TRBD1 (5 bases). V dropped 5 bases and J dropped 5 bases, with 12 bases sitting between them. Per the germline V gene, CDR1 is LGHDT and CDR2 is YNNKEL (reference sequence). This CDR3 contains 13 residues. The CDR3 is CASSGQQLTEAFF. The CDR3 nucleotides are TGTGCCAGCAGCGGACAACAGCTGACTGAAGCTTTCTTT.

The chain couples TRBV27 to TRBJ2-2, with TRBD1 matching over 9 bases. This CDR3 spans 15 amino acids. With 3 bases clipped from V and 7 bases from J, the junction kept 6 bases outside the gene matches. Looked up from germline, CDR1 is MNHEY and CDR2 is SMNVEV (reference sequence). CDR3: CASSFYRGLNGELFF. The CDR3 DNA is TGTGCCAGCAGTTTTTACAGGGGGCTTAACGGGGAGCTGTTTTTT.

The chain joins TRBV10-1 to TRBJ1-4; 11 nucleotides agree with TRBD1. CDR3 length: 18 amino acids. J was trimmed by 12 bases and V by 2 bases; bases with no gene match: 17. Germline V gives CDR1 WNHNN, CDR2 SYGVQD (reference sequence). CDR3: CASSERGLPGQGEWELFF. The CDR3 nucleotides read TGCGCCAGCAGTGAGAGGGGCCTCCCGGGACAGGGGGAGTGGGAACTGTTTTTT.

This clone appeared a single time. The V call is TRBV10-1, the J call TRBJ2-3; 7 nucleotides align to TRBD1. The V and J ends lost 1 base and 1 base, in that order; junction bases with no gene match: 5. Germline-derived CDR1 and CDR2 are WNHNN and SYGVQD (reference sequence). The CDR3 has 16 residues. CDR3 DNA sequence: TGCGCCAGCAGTGAGTTAGAGACAGGGCGCACAGATACGCAGTATTTT. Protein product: CASSELETGRTDTQYF.

CDR3 in amino acids: CAWNLAEETQYF. As DNA, the CDR3 is TGTGCCTGGAACTTGGCGGAAGAGACCCAGTACTTC. This sequence joins TRBV30 and TRBJ2-5; D is unclear. Germline V CDR1 and CDR2: GTSNPN, SVGIG (reference sequence). V dropped 4 bases and J dropped 3 bases, with 9 bases sitting between them. This CDR3 has 12 residues.

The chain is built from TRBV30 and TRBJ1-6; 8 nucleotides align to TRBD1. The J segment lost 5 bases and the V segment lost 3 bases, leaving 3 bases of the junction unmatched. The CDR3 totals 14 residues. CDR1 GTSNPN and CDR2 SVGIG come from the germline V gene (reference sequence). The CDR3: CAWRAGGDNSPLHF. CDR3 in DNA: TGTGCCTGGAGGGCAGGGGGCGATAATTCACCCCTCCACTTT.

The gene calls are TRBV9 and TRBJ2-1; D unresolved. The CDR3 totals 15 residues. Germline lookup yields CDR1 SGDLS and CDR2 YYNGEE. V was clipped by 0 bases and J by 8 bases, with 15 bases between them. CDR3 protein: CASSVAILQFDEQFF. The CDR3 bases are TGTGCCAGCAGCGTAGCTATCCTACAGTTCGATGAGCAGTTCTTC.

The CDR3 DNA follows: TGTGCCAGCAGCCCCGAGGGGGCGCGTTACAATGAGCAGTTCTTC. Translated: CASSPEGARYNEQFF. The chain has TRBV3-1 (or the pseudogene TRBV3-2) and TRBJ2-1, with 7 bases aligning to TRBD1. Germline CDR1 LGHDT, CDR2 YNNKEL (reference sequence). The CDR3 extends over 15 amino acids. The junction had 7 bases not matched to a gene; V was cut back by 4 bases and J by 4 bases.

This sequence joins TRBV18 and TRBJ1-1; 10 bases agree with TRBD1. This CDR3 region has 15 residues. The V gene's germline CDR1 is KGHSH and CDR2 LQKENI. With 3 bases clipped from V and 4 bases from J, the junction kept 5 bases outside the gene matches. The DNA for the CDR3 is TGTGCCAGCTCACCGGGACAGGGGTCGGTCACTGAAGCTTTCTTT. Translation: CASSPGQGSVTEAFF.

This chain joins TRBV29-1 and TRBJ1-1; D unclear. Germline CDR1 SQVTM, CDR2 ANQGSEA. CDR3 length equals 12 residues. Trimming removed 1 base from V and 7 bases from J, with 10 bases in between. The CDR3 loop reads CSVEAPEGEAFF. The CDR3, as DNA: TGCAGCGTTGAAGCCCCGGAGGGTGAAGCTTTCTTT.

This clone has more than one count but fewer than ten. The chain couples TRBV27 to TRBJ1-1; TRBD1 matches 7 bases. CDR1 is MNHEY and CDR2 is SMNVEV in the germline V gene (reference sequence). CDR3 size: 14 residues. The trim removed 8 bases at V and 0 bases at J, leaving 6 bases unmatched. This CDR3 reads CASHKGAMNTEAFF. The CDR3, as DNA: TGTGCCAGCCATAAGGGGGCCATGAACACTGAAGCTTTCTTT.

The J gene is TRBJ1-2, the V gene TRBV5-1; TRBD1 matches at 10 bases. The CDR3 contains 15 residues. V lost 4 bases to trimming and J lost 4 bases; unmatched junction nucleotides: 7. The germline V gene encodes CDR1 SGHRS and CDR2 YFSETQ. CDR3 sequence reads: CASSLGQGDGYGYTF. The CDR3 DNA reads TGCGCCAGCAGCCTAGGACAGGGGGACGGCTATGGCTACACCTTC.

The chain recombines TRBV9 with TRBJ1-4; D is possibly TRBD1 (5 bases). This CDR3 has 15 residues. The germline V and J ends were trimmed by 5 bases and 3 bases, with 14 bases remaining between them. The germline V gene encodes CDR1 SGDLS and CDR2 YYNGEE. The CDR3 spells CASSSDGGSNEKLFF. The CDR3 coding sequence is TGTGCCAGCAGTTCAGACGGGGGATCTAATGAAAAACTGTTTTTT.

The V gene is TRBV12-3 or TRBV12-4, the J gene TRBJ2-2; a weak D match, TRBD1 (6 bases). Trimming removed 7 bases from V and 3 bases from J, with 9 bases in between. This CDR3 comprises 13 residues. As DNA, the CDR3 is TGTGCCAGCACCACAGGGTACACCGGGGAGCTGTTTTTT. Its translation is CASTTGYTGELFF.

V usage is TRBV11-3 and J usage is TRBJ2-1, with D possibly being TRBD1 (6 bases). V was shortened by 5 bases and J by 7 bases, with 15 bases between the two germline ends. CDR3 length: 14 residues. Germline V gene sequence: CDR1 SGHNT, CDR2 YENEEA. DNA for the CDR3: TGTGCCAGCAGCGCAGGGGAGTATGGGAATGAGCAGTTCTTC. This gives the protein CASSAGEYGNEQFF.

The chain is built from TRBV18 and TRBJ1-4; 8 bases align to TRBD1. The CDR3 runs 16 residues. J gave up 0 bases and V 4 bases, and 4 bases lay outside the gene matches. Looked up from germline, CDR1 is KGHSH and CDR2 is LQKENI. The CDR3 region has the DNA TGTGCCAGCTCACTTCGACAGGGGTCAACTAATGAAAAACTGTTTTTT. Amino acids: CASSLRQGSTNEKLFF.

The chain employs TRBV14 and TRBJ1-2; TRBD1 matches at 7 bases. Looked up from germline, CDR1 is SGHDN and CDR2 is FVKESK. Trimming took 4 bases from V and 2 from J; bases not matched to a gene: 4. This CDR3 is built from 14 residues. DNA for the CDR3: TGTGCCAGCAGCCTACAGGGGCCGAACTATGGCTACACCTTC. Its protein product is CASSLQGPNYGYTF.

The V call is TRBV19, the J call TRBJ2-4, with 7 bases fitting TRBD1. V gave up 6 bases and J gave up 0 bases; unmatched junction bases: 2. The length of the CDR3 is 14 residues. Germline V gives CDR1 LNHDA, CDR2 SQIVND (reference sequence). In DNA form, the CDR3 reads TGTGCCAGTAGCGACAGGGTAGCCAAAAACATTCAGTACTTC. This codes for CASSDRVAKNIQYF. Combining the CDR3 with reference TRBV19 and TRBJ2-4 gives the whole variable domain DGGITQSPKYLFRKEGQNVTLSCEQNLNHDAMYWYRQDPGQGLRLIYYSQIVNDFQKGDIAEGYSVSREKKESFPLTVTSAQKNPTAFYLCASSDRVAKNIQYFGAGTRLSVL.

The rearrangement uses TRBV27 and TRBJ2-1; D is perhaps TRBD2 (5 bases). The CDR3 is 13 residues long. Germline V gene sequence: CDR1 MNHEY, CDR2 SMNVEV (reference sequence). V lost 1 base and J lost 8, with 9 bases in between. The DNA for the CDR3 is TGTGCCAGCAGTTTATACGAGGAGGATGAGCAGTTCTTC. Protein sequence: CASSLYEEDEQFF.